This is a list of T cell receptor beta chains from one sample in a study of response to subunit inactivated influenza vaccine. TCRdb independently ran MiXCR on the RT-PCR reads; one entry per CDR3 protein. Found here are about 500,000 distinct CDR3 sequences, 10% to 15% of them singletons; the top ten hold around 13%. The starting material was PBMCs from blood, obtained roughly 45 days after vaccination. Source of these receptors: a middle-aged man who received an inactivated influenza vaccine. Each CDR3 is given with its conserved first and last residue. Fields, in order: J gene, clone size, D gene, V gene, CDR3 protein, CDR3 DNA. D genes are given only for firm matches. Not every row has a clone size; where given, it reads once, few, many or a size class.

>TRBJ2-7|.|.|TRBV7-2
CASSLNYREQYF
TGTGCCAGCAGCCTAAACTACCGGGAGCAGTACTTC
>TRBJ2-2|few|TRBD1|TRBV5-1
CASSFEGQANTGELFF
TGCGCCAGCAGCTTCGAGGGACAGGCCAACACCGGGGAGCTGTTTTTT
>TRBJ2-6|.|.|TRBV10-3
CAIRSRSGANVLTF
TGTGCCATCAGGAGCCGCTCTGGGGCCAACGTCCTGACTTTC
>TRBJ2-5|few|TRBD2|TRBV7-2
CASSLVTGGLETQYF
TGTGCCAGCAGCTTAGTGACGGGGGGGCTTGAGACCCAGTACTTC
>TRBJ2-1|many|.|TRBV20-1
CSARREQVSDEQFF
TGCAGTGCTAGACGCGAACAGGTCTCCGATGAGCAGTTCTTC
>TRBJ1-1|many|TRBD1|TRBV28
CASRGDRESEAFF
TGTGCCAGCAGGGGGGACAGGGAATCTGAAGCTTTCTTT
>TRBJ1-1|.|TRBD1|TRBV5-4
CASVRGRDDTEAFF
TGTGCCAGCGTCAGGGGGCGAGATGACACTGAAGCTTTCTTT
>TRBJ2-3|few|.|TRBV6-2/TRBV6-3
CASSYLLGALSTDTQYF
TGTGCCAGCAGTTATCTGTTGGGGGCCCTAAGCACAGATACGCAGTATTTT
>TRBJ2-2|.|TRBD2|TRBV4-1
CASSLHREGGTGELFF
TGCGCCAGCAGCCTTCACCGGGAGGGCGGCACCGGGGAGCTGTTTTTT
>TRBJ2-7|few|TRBD1|TRBV4-1
CASSQDTRTGPTRQYF
TGCGCCAGCAGCCAAGATACAAGGACAGGGCCCACTAGGCAGTACTTC
>TRBJ2-3|.|.|TRBV3-1
CASRSTDFPRDTQYF
TGTGCCAGCAGAAGTACGGACTTCCCAAGGGATACACAGTATTTT
>TRBJ2-7|few|TRBD1|TRBV15
CATSRGPGQGDRYEQYF
TGTGCCACCAGCAGAGGACCCGGACAGGGGGATCGGTACGAGCAGTACTTC
>TRBJ1-5|.|.|TRBV6-1
CASRGNSNQPQHF
TGTGCCAGCAGAGGGAATAGCAATCAGCCCCAGCATTTT